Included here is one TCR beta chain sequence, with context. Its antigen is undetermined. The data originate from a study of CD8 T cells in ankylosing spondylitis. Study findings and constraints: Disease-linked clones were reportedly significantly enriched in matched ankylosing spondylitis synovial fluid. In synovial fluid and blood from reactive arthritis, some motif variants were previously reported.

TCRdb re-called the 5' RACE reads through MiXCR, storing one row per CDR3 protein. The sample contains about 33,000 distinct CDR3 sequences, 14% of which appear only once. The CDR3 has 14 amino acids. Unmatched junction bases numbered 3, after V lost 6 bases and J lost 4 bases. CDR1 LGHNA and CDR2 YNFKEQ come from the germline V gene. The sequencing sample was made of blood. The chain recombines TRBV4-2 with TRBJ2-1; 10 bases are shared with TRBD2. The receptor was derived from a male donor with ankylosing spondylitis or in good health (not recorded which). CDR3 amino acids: CASSRTSGYNEQFF. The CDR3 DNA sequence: TGTGCCAGCAGTAGGACTAGCGGATACAATGAGCAGTTCTTC.